The 20 T cell receptor beta chains presented below share a single source sample, sequenced in a study of OX40 agonist ivuxolimab in advanced cancers. The assay was immunoSEQ multiplex PCR, and TCRdb's table has in-frame clones only and misses some. In the table there are roughly 89,000 clones, approximately 91% of which are singletons. Specimen: CD4+ or CD8+ T cells sorted from blood, collected in a trial of the OX40 agonist ivuxolimab. The source of these receptors is an adult with an advanced solid tumor such as melanoma, head and neck, liver or kidney cancer.

The chain has TRBV18 and TRBJ2-7; unclear D gene. Germline lookup yields CDR1 KGHSH and CDR2 LQKENI. The CDR3 runs 15 residues. V was trimmed by 2 bases and J by 0 bases, leaving 11 bases between them. The CDR3 region is CASSPVQQSSYEQYF. The CDR3 DNA sequence: TGTGCCAGCTCACCAGTGCAACAGAGCTCCTACGAGCAGTACTTC.

The V call is TRBV7-2, the J call TRBJ2-3, with 9 bases fitting TRBD1. Germline V gene sequence: CDR1 SGHTA, CDR2 FQGNSA. J lost 0 bases, V lost 4 bases, and 5 bases had no gene match. The CDR3 extends over 16 amino acids. CDR3 residues: CASSSSGTGSTDTQYF. CDR3 nucleotide sequence: TGTGCCAGCAGCTCGTCCGGGACAGGGAGCACAGATACGCAGTATTTT.

The chain couples TRBV10-3 to TRBJ2-2, with 8 bases fitting TRBD1. The V and J ends lost 2 bases and 4 bases, in that order; junction bases with no gene match: 3. This CDR3 contains 15 residues. From germline, CDR1 is ENHRY and CDR2 SYGVKD. In nucleotides, the CDR3 is TGTGCCATCAGTGAGCCCGGACAGGGCACCGGGGAGCTGTTTTTT. It specifies CAISEPGQGTGELFF.

In nucleotides, the CDR3 is TGTGCCAGCAGCCAACCCGGGACTAGGCCCCTGTTTTTT. Residues: CASSQPGTRPLFF. The chain employs TRBV14 and TRBJ2-2, with 8 bases fitting TRBD2. Per germline, CDR1 SGHDN and CDR2 FVKESK. V shed 2 bases and J 14 bases; nucleotides not matched to a gene: 7. CDR3 length equals 13 residues.

The chain combines TRBV5-1 with TRBJ2-3; D gene ambiguous. V was pared by 0 bases and J by 1 base, with 15 bases between. CDR1 is SGHRS, CDR2 YFSETQ, per germline. CDR3 length: 17 amino acids. CDR3 sequence (DNA): TGCGCCAGCAGCTTGGCCCTGTCTTCGACCCGCACAGATACGCAGTATTTT. Its translation is CASSLALSSTRTDTQYF.

V and J are TRBV2 and TRBJ1-2; D remains unclear. CDR1 SNHLY and CDR2 FYNNEI come from the germline V gene. Trimming stripped 6 bases from V and 1 base from J, with 12 bases between. The CDR3 runs 14 residues. The CDR3 spells CASRLGTSNYGYTF. The CDR3, as DNA: TGTGCCAGCAGGCTGGGAACGAGTAACTATGGCTACACCTTC.

This sequence joins TRBV19 and TRBJ2-6; D might be TRBD1 or TRBD2, each matching 5 bases. CDR1 is LNHDA and CDR2 is SQIVND in the germline V gene (reference sequence). This CDR3 is built from 17 residues. V was trimmed by 2 bases and J by 0 bases, leaving 11 bases between them. CDR3 loop: CASSILGRNSGANVLTF. DNA of the CDR3: TGTGCCAGTAGTATATTGGGACGCAACTCTGGGGCCAACGTCCTGACTTTC. Looking up the rest from reference TRBV19 and TRBJ2-6 gives the full variable domain: DGGITQSPKYLFRKEGQNVTLSCEQNLNHDAMYWYRQDPGQGLRLIYYSQIVNDFQKGDIAEGYSVSREKKESFPLTVTSAQKNPTAFYLCASSILGRNSGANVLTFGAGSRLTVL.

The CDR3 DNA reads as TGTGCCAGCTCACCTAGGAGGGATCTCACCTACGAGCAGTACTTC. Translated: CASSPRRDLTYEQYF. The genes are TRBV18 and TRBJ2-7, with D perhaps TRBD2 (6 bases). The CDR3 extends over 15 amino acids. Trimming stripped 3 bases from V and 2 bases from J, with 14 bases between. The germline V gene encodes CDR1 KGHSH and CDR2 LQKENI.

The genes are TRBV10-2 and TRBJ2-2; D ambiguous. The V end lost 3 bases, the J end lost 6 bases, and 2 bases lay between the germline ends. Germline values: CDR1 WSHSY, CDR2 SAAADI. This CDR3 has 11 amino acids. The CDR3 DNA follows: TGCGCCAGCAGTGATTCCGGGGAGCTGTTTTTT. This sequence encodes CASSDSGELFF.

This chain uses TRBV7-2 with TRBJ2-7; 10 bases map to TRBD2. V shed 8 bases, J shed 4 bases, and the junction held 5 bases outside the gene matches. Germline CDR1 reads SGHTA; CDR2 reads FQGNSA. This CDR3 is built from 13 residues. The CDR3: CASHGTSEYEQYF. CDR3 nucleotides: TGTGCCAGCCACGGGACTAGCGAGTACGAGCAGTACTTC.

This sequence joins TRBV2 and TRBJ2-5; no definite D call. The CDR3 runs to 11 residues. Trimming took off 5 bases at V and 5 bases at J, with 6 bases between the two ends. Per the germline V gene, CDR1 is SNHLY and CDR2 is FYNNEI. The CDR3: CASSLRETQYF. For the CDR3, the DNA is TGTGCCAGCAGTCTGAGGGAGACCCAGTACTTC.

Concerning this clone: At the DNA level, this CDR3 is encoded by other sequences in the same sample as well. This rearrangement joins TRBV6-5 to TRBJ2-2, with a tentative D call TRBD2 (5 bases). CDR1 is MNHEY and CDR2 is SVGAGI in the germline V gene. V was shortened by 7 bases and J by 6 bases, with 15 bases between the two germline ends. The CDR3 length is 14 residues. The CDR3 reads CASTPIREAGELFF. For the CDR3, the DNA is TGTGCCAGCACCCCGATCCGGGAAGCCGGGGAGCTGTTTTTT.

V is TRBV27 and J is TRBJ2-2; 8 nucleotides line up with TRBD2. Germline CDR1 MNHEY, CDR2 SMNVEV (reference sequence). The CDR3 runs to 15 residues. J was trimmed by 4 bases and V by 1 base; bases with no gene match: 2. The DNA of the CDR3 is TGTGCCAGCAGTTTATACGGGAGGGGCACCGGGGAGCTGTTTTTT. Protein product: CASSLYGRGTGELFF.

The chain uses TRBV7-2 and TRBJ2-5; perhaps D is TRBD1 or TRBD2 (6 bases each). V was cut by 6 bases and J by 5 bases, with 16 bases left in between. CDR3 length: 14 amino acids. CDR1 is SGHTA, CDR2 FQGNSA, per germline. CDR3 in amino acids: CASRPGGSLETQYF. CDR3 DNA: TGTGCCAGCAGACCCGGGGGCTCTTTGGAGACCCAGTACTTC.

This chain uses TRBV28 with TRBJ1-1, with a possible D match to TRBD1 (6 bases). The CDR3 has 13 amino acids. Trimming left V 4 bases short and J 6 bases short, with 12 bases between. CDR1 MDHEN and CDR2 SYDVKM come from the germline V gene. CDR3 loop: CASSSRTASEAFF. In DNA, the CDR3 is TGTGCCAGCAGTTCACGGACAGCGTCTGAAGCTTTCTTT.

The chain recombines TRBV18 with TRBJ1-5; 7 nucleotides agree with TRBD1. Germline trimming cut 5 bases from V and 2 bases from J; bases unmatched to any gene: 0. Germline CDR1 reads KGHSH; CDR2 reads LQKENI. The CDR3 is made up of 13 amino acids. The CDR3 nucleotides are TGTGCCAGCTCAACAGGGGGCAATCAGCCCCAGCATTTT. Protein: CASSTGGNQPQHF.

This sequence joins TRBV21-1 and TRBJ2-3; TRBD2, as called in the table, went unchecked against the DNA. TRBV21-1 is annotated as a pseudogene. The CDR3 consists of 16 residues. The CDR3 DNA is TGTGCCAGCAGCATGCGACTAGCGGGAGGAACAGATACGCAGTATTTT. Amino acids: CASSMRLAGGTDTQYF.

The chain employs TRBV5-1 and TRBJ2-5, with D uncertain. Germline values: CDR1 SGHRS, CDR2 YFSETQ. CDR3 size: 11 residues. V shed 1 base and J shed 5 bases, with 3 bases lying between them. Here the CDR3 reads CASSLRETQYF. Written as DNA, the CDR3 is TGCGCCAGCAGCTTGAGGGAGACCCAGTACTTC.

This chain links TRBV2 with TRBJ2-5; D possibly corresponds to TRBD1 (6 bases). The V end was cut by 7 bases, the J end by 0 bases, with 15 bases between. The CDR3 loop spans 15 amino acids. Germline lookup yields CDR1 SNHLY and CDR2 FYNNEI. The CDR3 protein is CASKLQGPNQETQYF. The DNA for the CDR3 is TGTGCCAGCAAGTTACAGGGCCCGAACCAAGAGACCCAGTACTTC. The whole variable domain, remainder taken from reference TRBV2 and TRBJ2-5, is EPEVTQTPSHQVTQMGQEVILRCVPISNHLYFYWYRQILGQKVEFLVSFYNNEISEKSEIFDDQFSVERPDGSNFTLKIRSTKLEDSAMYFCASKLQGPNQETQYFGPGTRLLVL.

The chain recombines TRBV10-3 with TRBJ1-2, with 7 bases aligning to TRBD1. This CDR3 region has 15 residues. After removal of 3 bases from V and 3 bases from J, the junction contained 7 bases not matched to a gene. Germline V lookup: CDR1 ENHRY, CDR2 SYGVKD. The CDR3 nucleotides are TGTGCCATCAGTGATCAACAGGGGAAGGACTATGGCTACACCTTC. It encodes CAISDQQGKDYGYTF.